The 26 T cell receptor beta chains below were found in one sample sequenced in a study of CD8 T cells in ankylosing spondylitis. Study-level results: A motif of fewer than ten highly homologous TCR beta variants was seen as apparently characteristic of ankylosing spondylitis blood.

These receptors lack a known antigen. MiXCR, run by TCRdb on the 5' RACE reads, gives a single entry per CDR3 protein. The sample records under 450,000 distinct CDR3 sequences, approximately 17% being singletons. Sample: blood, either unsorted or a sorted T cell fraction (not recorded which). Every receptor here comes from a male donor with ankylosing spondylitis.

V and J are TRBV6-1 and TRBJ1-2, with no clear D. This CDR3 has 14 amino acids. CDR1 and CDR2 from the germline V gene are MNHNS and SASEGT. V lost 9 bases, J lost 7 bases, and 21 bases lay in between. Here the CDR3 reads CASAPREPGGGYTF. In nucleotides, the CDR3 is TGTGCCAGTGCCCCGCGGGAGCCGGGAGGTGGCTACACCTTC.

The CDR3 DNA sequence: TGTGCCAGCAGCTTGGTTGGTCGGAGAAACACTGAAGCTTTCTTT. This gives the protein CASSLVGRRNTEAFF. This rearrangement joins TRBV5-6 to TRBJ1-1, with unresolved D. V was trimmed by 0 bases and J by 2 bases, leaving 11 bases between them. Germline values: CDR1 SGHDT, CDR2 YYEEEE. The CDR3 is 15 residues long.

The chain couples TRBV24-1 to TRBJ2-3; D gene uncertain. V shed 4 bases and J shed 3 bases, with 4 bases lying between them. This CDR3 has 12 amino acids. CDR1 and CDR2 from the germline V gene are KGHDR and SFDVKD. CDR3 amino acids: CATSDTTDTQYF. The CDR3, as DNA: TGTGCCACCAGTGACACTACAGATACGCAGTATTTT.

This clonotype came up many times. This rearrangement joins TRBV29-1 to TRBJ2-3; 7 nucleotides agree with TRBD2. V shed 3 bases and J 1 base; nucleotides not matched to a gene: 10. Germline V gene data show CDR1 as SQVTM and CDR2 as ANQGSEA. CDR3 size: 16 residues. CDR3 nucleotides: TGCAGCGTTGAGGCGTCGGGAGGTGCTCGCACAGATACGCAGTATTTT. It yields the protein CSVEASGGARTDTQYF.

This clonotype was observed a few times. The chain links TRBV27 to TRBJ2-1; 12 bases map to TRBD2. CDR3 length: 18 residues. Germline lookup yields CDR1 MNHEY and CDR2 SMNVEV (reference sequence). The ends lost 3 bases at V and 4 bases at J; junction bases unmatched: 10. CDR3 DNA sequence: TGTGCCAGCAGTTTTCGGCTAGCGGGAGGGAATATTTACAATGAGCAGTTCTTC. This codes for CASSFRLAGGNIYNEQFF.

There are a few counts of this clonotype. This chain joins TRBV9 and TRBJ2-1; 9 bases agree with TRBD2. Germline CDR1 reads SGDLS; CDR2 reads YYNGEE. Germline trimming cut 3 bases from V and 4 bases from J; bases unmatched to any gene: 20. The CDR3 sequence is 20 residues long. CDR3 residues: CASSASPGNQTSGNYNEQFF. DNA for the CDR3: TGTGCCAGCAGCGCCTCCCCGGGAAACCAGACTAGCGGCAATTACAATGAGCAGTTCTTC.

This chain uses TRBV6-6 with TRBJ2-7; TRBD2 aligns across 11 bases. The CDR3 is 13 amino acids. Trimming took 8 bases from V and 5 from J; bases not matched to a gene: 5. Germline V gene lookup returns CDR1 MNHNY and CDR2 SVGAGI (reference sequence). CDR3 coding DNA: TGTGCCAGCCAGATAGCGGGGGGGCACGAGCAGTACTTC. It is translated as CASQIAGGHEQYF.

Comment on this clonotype: A read error may be the cause here, since a much bigger clone is one base away. The rearrangement uses TRBV5-1 and TRBJ2-1, with D possibly called TRBD1 or TRBD2 (5 bases each). The germline V gene has CDR1 SGHRS and CDR2 YFSETQ. The CDR3 contains 14 residues. The CDR3 sequence is CASREQVGTNKQFF. The CDR3 nucleotides read TGCGCCAGCAGGGAGCAGGTGGGGACCAATAAGCAGTTCTTC.

The table lists this clonotype with a few counts. The chain combines TRBV20-1 with TRBJ1-5, with 9 bases matching TRBD1. CDR3 length: 14 amino acids. The V gene end was trimmed by 5 bases and the J gene end by 7 bases; junction bases not matched to a gene: 9. Germline V gives CDR1 DFQATT, CDR2 SNEGSKA (reference sequence). The CDR3 reads CSARSWGQGQPQHF. For the CDR3, the DNA is TGCAGTGCTCGTTCTTGGGGACAGGGCCAGCCCCAGCATTTT.

This chain uses TRBV5-1 with TRBJ1-1; the D is unclear. Germline loops: CDR1 SGHRS, CDR2 YFSETQ. V was clipped by 1 base and J by 5 bases, with 15 bases between them. There are 15 residues in the CDR3. CDR3 sequence (DNA): TGCGCCAGCAGCTTGATCCAGGCAGGAACGACTGAAGCTTTCTTT. Translated, it gives CASSLIQAGTTEAFF.

The table lists this clonotype with many counts. In DNA form, the CDR3 reads TGTGCCATCAGTGAGTCGGGAAGTAGCGGGAGGGCCCGGGTGAACGAGCAGTACTTC. This encodes CAISESGSSGRARVNEQYF. The J gene is TRBJ2-7, the V gene TRBV10-3; 11 bases agree with TRBD2. Germline-derived CDR1 and CDR2 are ENHRY and SYGVKD. The V gene end was trimmed by 0 bases and the J gene end by 5 bases; junction bases not matched to a gene: 15. The CDR3 has 19 amino acids.

V usage is TRBV29-1 and J usage is TRBJ2-7, with D perhaps matching TRBD1 or TRBD2 (7 bases each). The V gene lost 6 bases and the J gene lost 2 bases, with 23 bases spanning the gap. Germline-derived CDR1 and CDR2 are SQVTM and ANQGSEA. This CDR3 comprises 16 residues. This chain's CDR3 is CSVAGKSGTVPYEQYF. CDR3 nucleotides: TGCAGCGTGGCAGGGAAGAGCGGGACAGTTCCCTACGAGCAGTACTTC.

The chain combines TRBV10-3 with TRBJ2-7, with a tentative D call TRBD1 (6 bases). From germline, CDR1 is ENHRY and CDR2 SYGVKD. The CDR3 totals 12 residues. V was pared by 4 bases and J by 2 bases, with 6 bases between. CDR3 nucleotide sequence: TGTGCCATCAGTGGGACAGCCTACGAGCAGTACTTC. It codes for CAISGTAYEQYF.

The chain combines TRBV6-2 or TRBV6-3 with TRBJ2-7, with 7 bases lining up with TRBD1. Germline CDR1 MNHEY, CDR2 SVGEGT. With V trimmed by 7 bases and J by 2 bases, 5 bases remained unmatched. CDR3 length equals 13 residues. In DNA, the CDR3 is TGTGCCAGCATACAGGGGATACCCTACGAGCAGTACTTC. Encoded protein: CASIQGIPYEQYF.

The chain links TRBV5-1 to TRBJ1-2, with D hard to call. The CDR3 spans 15 residues. CDR1 and CDR2 from the germline V gene are SGHRS and YFSETQ. V lost 4 bases, J lost 0 bases, and 13 bases lay in between. The CDR3 nucleotides read TGCGCCAGCAGCCAATCCACGACAACTAACTATGGCTACACCTTC. Translation gives CASSQSTTTNYGYTF.

V is TRBV11-2 and J is TRBJ1-1; perhaps TRBD1 as D (6 bases). V was cut by 5 bases and J by 6 bases, with 13 bases left in between. Germline V CDR1 and CDR2: SGHAT, FQNNGV. The CDR3 loop spans 13 amino acids. The CDR3 sequence is CASSPAGASEAFF. In nucleotides, the CDR3 is TGTGCCAGCAGCCCAGCGGGGGCCTCTGAAGCTTTCTTT.

This clonotype was seen more than once but under ten times. V is TRBV20-1 and J is TRBJ2-2; weak D call: TRBD1 (5 bases). Germline assignment: CDR1 DFQATT and CDR2 SNEGSKA (reference sequence). Trimming shortened V by 0 bases and J by 1 base, and 15 bases separated the two germline ends. This CDR3 comprises 17 residues. The CDR3 sequence: CSARDLSLGQNTGELFF. CDR3 coding DNA: TGCAGTGCTAGAGATCTGAGTCTTGGACAGAACACCGGGGAGCTGTTTTTT.

This clonotype has a handful of counts. V gene TRBV4-2 combines with J gene TRBJ2-3; D possibly uses TRBD1 or TRBD2 (6 bases each). The CDR3 loop spans 18 amino acids. V was pared by 0 bases and J by 3 bases, with 19 bases between. From germline, CDR1 is LGHNA and CDR2 YNFKEQ. The CDR3 bases are TGTGCCAGCAGCCAAGATCAGGGGAGGTTTGGGGGTACAGATACGCAGTATTTT. This gives the protein CASSQDQGRFGGTDTQYF.

The gene calls are TRBV3-1 and TRBJ2-1; D might be TRBD1 or TRBD2, each matching 5 bases. Trimming shortened V by 2 bases and J by 3 bases, and 14 bases separated the two germline ends. This CDR3 contains 16 residues. Germline V gene sequence: CDR1 LGHDT, CDR2 YNNKEL (reference sequence). The CDR3 DNA reads as TGTGCCAGCAGCCAACATTCCGGGACCAACTACAATGAGCAGTTCTTC. It specifies CASSQHSGTNYNEQFF.

This clonotype has a handful of counts. The chain links TRBV20-1 to TRBJ2-7; either TRBD1 or TRBD2 may fit D (7 bases each). CDR3 length equals 15 residues. Germline CDR1 DFQATT, CDR2 SNEGSKA (reference sequence). Trimming pared 3 bases from V and 3 bases from J, leaving 18 bases between. CDR3 bases: TGCAGTGCTAGTCGGGGGGCAGGGGGAAACTACGAGCAGTACTTC. This sequence encodes CSASRGAGGNYEQYF.

This clonotype has at least ten counts. This chain connects TRBV5-1 to TRBJ1-2; tentatively, D is TRBD1 (6 bases). This CDR3 region has 14 residues. Germline assignment: CDR1 SGHRS and CDR2 YFSETQ. Trimming cost V 7 bases and J 0 bases, with 13 bases left between them. The CDR3 spells CASARQEPNYGYTF. The CDR3 DNA is TGCGCCAGCGCCCGACAGGAACCTAACTATGGCTACACCTTC. The variable domain in full, with the rest retrieved from reference TRBV5-1 and TRBJ1-2, is KAGVTQTPRYLIKTRGQQVTLSCSPISGHRSVSWYQQTPGQGLQFLFEYFSETQRNKGNFPGRFSGRQFSNSRSEMNVSTLELGDSALYLCASARQEPNYGYTFGSGTRLTVV.

There are many counts of this clonotype. The chain couples TRBV10-3 to TRBJ2-7; 9 bases are a match to TRBD2. Unmatched junction bases numbered 7, after V lost 5 bases and J lost 2 bases. This CDR3 has 15 residues. Per germline, CDR1 ENHRY and CDR2 SYGVKD. Here the CDR3 reads CAISISGRAPYEQYF. Here the CDR3 DNA reads TGTGCCATCAGTATTAGCGGGAGAGCCCCCTACGAGCAGTACTTC.

The sample holds a few counts of this clonotype. The chain employs TRBV2 and TRBJ2-4; D not resolved. This CDR3 has 15 amino acids. The V gene's germline CDR1 is SNHLY and CDR2 FYNNEI. V lost 3 bases and J lost 0, with 9 bases in between. Written as DNA, the CDR3 is TGTGCCAGCAGTGACGTTGGGATAGCCAAAAACATTCAGTACTTC. It encodes CASSDVGIAKNIQYF.

CDR3 region: CASSQEERTGHNEQFF. CDR3 bases: TGTGCCAGCAGCCAAGAGGAAAGGACGGGCCACAATGAGCAGTTCTTC. The chain couples TRBV4-2 to TRBJ2-1; no definite D call. Germline CDR1 is LGHNA and CDR2 is YNFKEQ. The V gene lost 0 bases and the J gene lost 5 bases, with 14 bases spanning the gap. The CDR3 is 16 residues long.

This clonotype showed up just a few times. The V call is TRBV25-1, the J call TRBJ1-2, with D possibly being TRBD1 (6 bases). The CDR3 is made up of 15 amino acids. CDR1 is MGHDK, CDR2 SYGVNS, per germline. V was shortened by 1 base and J by 8 bases, with 17 bases between the two germline ends. The CDR3 spells CASSEWGGGFMGYTF. The CDR3 DNA reads TGTGCCAGCAGTGAATGGGGGGGCGGTTTTATGGGCTACACCTTC.

The chain has TRBV20-1 and TRBJ1-5, with D hard to call. Trimming left V 5 bases short and J 5 bases short, with 19 bases between. CDR1 is DFQATT and CDR2 is SNEGSKA in the germline V gene (reference sequence). The CDR3 has 15 residues. The CDR3 here is CSASLPGVRDQPQHF. CDR3 coding DNA: TGCAGTGCTTCTTTACCGGGAGTAAGGGATCAGCCCCAGCATTTT.